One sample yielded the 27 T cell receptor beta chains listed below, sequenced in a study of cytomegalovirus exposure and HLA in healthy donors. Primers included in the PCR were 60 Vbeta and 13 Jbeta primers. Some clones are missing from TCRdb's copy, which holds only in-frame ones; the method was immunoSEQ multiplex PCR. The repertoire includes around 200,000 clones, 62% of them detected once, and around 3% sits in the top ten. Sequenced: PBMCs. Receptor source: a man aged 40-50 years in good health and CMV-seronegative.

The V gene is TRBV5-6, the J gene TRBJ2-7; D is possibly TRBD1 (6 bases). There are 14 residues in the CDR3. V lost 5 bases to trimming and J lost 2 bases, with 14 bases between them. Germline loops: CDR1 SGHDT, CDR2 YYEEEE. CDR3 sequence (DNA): TGTGCCAGCAGTAAGGCAGGGGTCGCCTACGAGCAGTACTTC. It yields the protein CASSKAGVAYEQYF.

The CDR3 DNA reads TGTGCCAGCAGCTTAGCCGGGACAGGGGTAAGCTATGGCTACACCTTC. This encodes CASSLAGTGVSYGYTF. This chain joins TRBV7-9 and TRBJ1-2; 10 positions match TRBD1. This CDR3 spans 16 amino acids. With 0 bases clipped from V and 4 bases from J, the junction kept 5 bases outside the gene matches. Germline CDR1 is SEHNR and CDR2 is FQNEAQ (reference sequence).

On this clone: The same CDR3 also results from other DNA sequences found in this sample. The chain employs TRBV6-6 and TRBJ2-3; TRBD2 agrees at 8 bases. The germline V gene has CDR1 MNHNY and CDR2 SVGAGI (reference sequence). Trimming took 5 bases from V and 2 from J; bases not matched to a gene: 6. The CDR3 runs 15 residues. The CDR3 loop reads CASSDSGTYTDTQYF. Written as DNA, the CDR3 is TGTGCCAGCAGTGATAGCGGGACCTACACAGATACGCAGTATTTT.

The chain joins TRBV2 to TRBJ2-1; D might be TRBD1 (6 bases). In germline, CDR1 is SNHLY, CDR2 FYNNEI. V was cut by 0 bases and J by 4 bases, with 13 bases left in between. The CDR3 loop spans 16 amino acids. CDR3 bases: TGTGCCAGCAGTGAAGCGAGGGGGACACCTTACAATGAGCAGTTCTTC. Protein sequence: CASSEARGTPYNEQFF.

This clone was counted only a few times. Here the CDR3 DNA reads TGTGCCAGTAGACCGACAGGGTCGGGCGAGCAGTACTTC. The encoded protein is CASRPTGSGEQYF. This chain links TRBV19 with TRBJ2-7, with TRBD1 identical over 7 bases. With V trimmed by 6 bases and J by 6 bases, 8 bases remained unmatched. The CDR3 is made up of 13 amino acids. The germline gives CDR1 LNHDA, CDR2 SQIVND (reference sequence).

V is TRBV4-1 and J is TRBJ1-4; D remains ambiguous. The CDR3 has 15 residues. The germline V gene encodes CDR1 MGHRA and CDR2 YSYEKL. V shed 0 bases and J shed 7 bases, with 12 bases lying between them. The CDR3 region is CASSQDPGIGEKLFF. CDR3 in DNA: TGCGCCAGCAGCCAAGACCCGGGGATAGGTGAAAAACTGTTTTTT.

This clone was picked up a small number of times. CDR3 sequence reads: CATGLAGPEQYF. CDR3 in DNA: TGTGCCACGGGACTAGCGGGACCAGAGCAGTACTTC. The V call is TRBV7-2, the J call TRBJ2-7, with TRBD2 matching over 13 bases. CDR1 is SGHTA and CDR2 is FQGNSA in the germline V gene. This CDR3 comprises 12 residues. The trim removed 10 bases at V and 7 bases at J, leaving 4 bases unmatched.

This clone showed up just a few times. The CDR3 is CASMGARQGDTEAFF. In DNA, the CDR3 is TGTGCCAGCATGGGGGCGAGACAGGGGGACACTGAAGCTTTCTTT. The chain recombines TRBV6-1 with TRBJ1-1, with 9 bases identical to TRBD1. The CDR3 extends over 15 amino acids. J lost 3 bases, V lost 7 bases, and 9 bases had no gene match. Germline assignment: CDR1 MNHNS and CDR2 SASEGT.

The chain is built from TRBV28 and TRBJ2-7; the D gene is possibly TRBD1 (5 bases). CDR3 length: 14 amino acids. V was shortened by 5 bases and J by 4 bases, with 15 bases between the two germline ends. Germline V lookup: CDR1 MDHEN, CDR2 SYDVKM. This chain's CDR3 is CASSPLTALYEQYF. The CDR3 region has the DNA TGTGCCAGCAGTCCCTTGACAGCTTTGTACGAGCAGTACTTC.

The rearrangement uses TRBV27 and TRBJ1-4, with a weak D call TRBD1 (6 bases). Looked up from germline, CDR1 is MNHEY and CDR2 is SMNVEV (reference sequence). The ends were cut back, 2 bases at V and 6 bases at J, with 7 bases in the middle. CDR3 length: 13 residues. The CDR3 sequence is CASSLPGDEKLFF. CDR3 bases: TGTGCCAGCAGTTTACCAGGGGATGAAAAACTGTTTTTT.

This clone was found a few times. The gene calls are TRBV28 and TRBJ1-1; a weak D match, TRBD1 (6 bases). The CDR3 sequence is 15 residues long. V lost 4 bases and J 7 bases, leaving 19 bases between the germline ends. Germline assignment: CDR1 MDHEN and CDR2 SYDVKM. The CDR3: CASSSLRGGKREAFF. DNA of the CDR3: TGTGCCAGCAGTTCGCTGAGAGGGGGTAAACGTGAAGCTTTCTTT.

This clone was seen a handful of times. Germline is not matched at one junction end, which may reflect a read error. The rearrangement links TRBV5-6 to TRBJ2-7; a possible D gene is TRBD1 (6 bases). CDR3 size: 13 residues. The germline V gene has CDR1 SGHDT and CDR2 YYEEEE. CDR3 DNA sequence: TGTGCCAGCAGCTTGCAGGACAGTCCAACCCCCGCGTTC. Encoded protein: CASSLQDSPTPAF.

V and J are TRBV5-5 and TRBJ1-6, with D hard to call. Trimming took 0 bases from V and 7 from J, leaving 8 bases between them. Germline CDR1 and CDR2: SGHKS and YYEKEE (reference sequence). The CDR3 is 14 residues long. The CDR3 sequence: CASSLEAGNSPLHF. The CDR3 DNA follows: TGTGCCAGCAGCTTGGAGGCGGGCAATTCACCCCTCCACTTT.

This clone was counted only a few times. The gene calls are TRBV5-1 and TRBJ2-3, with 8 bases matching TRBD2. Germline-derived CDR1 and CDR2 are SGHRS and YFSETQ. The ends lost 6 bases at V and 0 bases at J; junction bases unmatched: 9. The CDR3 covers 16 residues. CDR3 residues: CASTPWLAGSTDTQYF. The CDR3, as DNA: TGCGCCAGCACCCCCTGGTTAGCGGGGAGCACAGATACGCAGTATTTT.

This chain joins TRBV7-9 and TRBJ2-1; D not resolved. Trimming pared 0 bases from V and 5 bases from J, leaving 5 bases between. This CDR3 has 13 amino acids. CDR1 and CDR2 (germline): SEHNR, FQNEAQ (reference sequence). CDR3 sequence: CASSLAPDNEQFF. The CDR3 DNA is TGTGCCAGCAGCTTAGCCCCCGACAATGAGCAGTTCTTC.

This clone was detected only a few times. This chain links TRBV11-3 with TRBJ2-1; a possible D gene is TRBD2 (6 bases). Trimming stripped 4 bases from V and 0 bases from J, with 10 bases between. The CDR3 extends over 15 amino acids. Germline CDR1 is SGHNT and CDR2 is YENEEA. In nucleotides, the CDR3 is TGTGCCAGCAGCTCCACCGGGGGCTCCTACAATGAGCAGTTCTTC. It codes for CASSSTGGSYNEQFF.

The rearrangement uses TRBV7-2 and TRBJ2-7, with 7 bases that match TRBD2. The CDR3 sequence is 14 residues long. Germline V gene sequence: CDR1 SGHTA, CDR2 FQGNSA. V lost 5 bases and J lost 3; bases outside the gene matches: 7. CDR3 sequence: CASSPGTTHYEQYF. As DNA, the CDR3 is TGTGCCAGCAGCCCCGGGACTACTCACTACGAGCAGTACTTC.

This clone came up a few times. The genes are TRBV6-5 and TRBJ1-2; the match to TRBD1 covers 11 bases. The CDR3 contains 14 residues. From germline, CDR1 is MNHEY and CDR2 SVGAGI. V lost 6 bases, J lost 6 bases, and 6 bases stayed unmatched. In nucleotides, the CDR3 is TGTGCCAGCAGCCGGGACAGGGGGTATAATGGCTACACCTTC. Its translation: CASSRDRGYNGYTF.

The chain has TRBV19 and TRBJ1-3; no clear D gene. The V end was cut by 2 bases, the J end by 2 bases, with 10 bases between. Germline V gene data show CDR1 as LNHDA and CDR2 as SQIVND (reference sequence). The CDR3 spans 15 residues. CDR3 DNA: TGTGCCAGTAGTATACAGCCAGACACTGGAAACACCATATATTTT. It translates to CASSIQPDTGNTIYF.

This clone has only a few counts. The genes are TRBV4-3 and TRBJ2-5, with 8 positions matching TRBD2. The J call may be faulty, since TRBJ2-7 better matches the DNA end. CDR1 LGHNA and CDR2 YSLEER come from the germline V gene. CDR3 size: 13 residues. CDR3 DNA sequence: TGCGCCAGCAGCCTTTCGGGAGGGTTCGAGCAGTACTTC. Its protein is CASSLSGGFEQYF.

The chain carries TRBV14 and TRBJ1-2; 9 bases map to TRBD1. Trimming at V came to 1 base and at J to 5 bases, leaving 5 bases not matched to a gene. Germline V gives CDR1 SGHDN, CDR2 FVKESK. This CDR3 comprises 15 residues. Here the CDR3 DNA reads TGTGCCAGCAGCCAAGCCCACAGGGGGCAATATGGCTACACCTTC. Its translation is CASSQAHRGQYGYTF.

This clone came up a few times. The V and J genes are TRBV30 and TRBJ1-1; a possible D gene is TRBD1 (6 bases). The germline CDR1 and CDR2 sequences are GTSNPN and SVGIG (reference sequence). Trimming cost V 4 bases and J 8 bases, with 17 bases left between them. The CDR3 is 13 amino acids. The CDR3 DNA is TGTGCCTGGACGGCCGTGGGGGCGTCCGAAGCTTTCTTT. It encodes CAWTAVGASEAFF.

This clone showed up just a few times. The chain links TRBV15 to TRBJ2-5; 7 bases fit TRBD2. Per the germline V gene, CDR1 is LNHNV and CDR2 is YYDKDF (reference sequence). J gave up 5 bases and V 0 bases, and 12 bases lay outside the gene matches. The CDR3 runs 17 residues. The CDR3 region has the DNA TGTGCCACCAGCAGAGATGTTGGGCGGGGGAAGAGGGAGACCCAGTACTTC. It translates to CATSRDVGRGKRETQYF. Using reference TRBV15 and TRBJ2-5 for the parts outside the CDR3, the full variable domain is DAMVIQNPRYQVTQFGKPVTLSCSQTLNHNVMYWYQQKSSQAPKLLFHYYDKDFNNEADTPDNFQSRRPNTSFCFLDIRSPGLGDTAMYLCATSRDVGRGKRETQYFGPGTRLLVL.

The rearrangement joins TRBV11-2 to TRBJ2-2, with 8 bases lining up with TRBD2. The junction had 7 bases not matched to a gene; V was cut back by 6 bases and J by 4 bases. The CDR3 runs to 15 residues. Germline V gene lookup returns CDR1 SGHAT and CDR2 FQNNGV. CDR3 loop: CASRQTSGRTGELFF. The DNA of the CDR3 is TGTGCCAGCAGGCAAACTAGCGGACGCACCGGGGAGCTGTTTTTT.

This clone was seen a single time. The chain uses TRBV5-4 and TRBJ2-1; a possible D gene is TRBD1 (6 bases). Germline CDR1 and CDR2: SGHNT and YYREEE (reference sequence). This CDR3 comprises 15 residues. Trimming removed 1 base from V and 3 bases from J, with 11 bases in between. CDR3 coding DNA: TGTGCCAGCAGCTTGAAAGGGGGAGACTACAATGAGCAGTTCTTC. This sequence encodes CASSLKGGDYNEQFF.

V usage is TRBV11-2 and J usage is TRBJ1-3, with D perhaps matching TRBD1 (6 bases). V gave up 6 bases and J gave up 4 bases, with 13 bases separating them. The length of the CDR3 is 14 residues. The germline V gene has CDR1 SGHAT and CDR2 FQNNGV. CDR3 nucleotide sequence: TGTGCCAGCAGGGTACAGGGAGCCGGAAACACCATATATTTT. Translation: CASRVQGAGNTIYF.

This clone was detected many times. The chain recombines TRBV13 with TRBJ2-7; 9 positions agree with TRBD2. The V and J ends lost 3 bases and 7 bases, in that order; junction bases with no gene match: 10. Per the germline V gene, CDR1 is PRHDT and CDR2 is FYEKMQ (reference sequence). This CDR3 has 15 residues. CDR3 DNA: TGTGCCAGCAGCTTTTTAGGCGGGAGGGCCGGGGAGCAGTACTTC. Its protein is CASSFLGGRAGEQYF.